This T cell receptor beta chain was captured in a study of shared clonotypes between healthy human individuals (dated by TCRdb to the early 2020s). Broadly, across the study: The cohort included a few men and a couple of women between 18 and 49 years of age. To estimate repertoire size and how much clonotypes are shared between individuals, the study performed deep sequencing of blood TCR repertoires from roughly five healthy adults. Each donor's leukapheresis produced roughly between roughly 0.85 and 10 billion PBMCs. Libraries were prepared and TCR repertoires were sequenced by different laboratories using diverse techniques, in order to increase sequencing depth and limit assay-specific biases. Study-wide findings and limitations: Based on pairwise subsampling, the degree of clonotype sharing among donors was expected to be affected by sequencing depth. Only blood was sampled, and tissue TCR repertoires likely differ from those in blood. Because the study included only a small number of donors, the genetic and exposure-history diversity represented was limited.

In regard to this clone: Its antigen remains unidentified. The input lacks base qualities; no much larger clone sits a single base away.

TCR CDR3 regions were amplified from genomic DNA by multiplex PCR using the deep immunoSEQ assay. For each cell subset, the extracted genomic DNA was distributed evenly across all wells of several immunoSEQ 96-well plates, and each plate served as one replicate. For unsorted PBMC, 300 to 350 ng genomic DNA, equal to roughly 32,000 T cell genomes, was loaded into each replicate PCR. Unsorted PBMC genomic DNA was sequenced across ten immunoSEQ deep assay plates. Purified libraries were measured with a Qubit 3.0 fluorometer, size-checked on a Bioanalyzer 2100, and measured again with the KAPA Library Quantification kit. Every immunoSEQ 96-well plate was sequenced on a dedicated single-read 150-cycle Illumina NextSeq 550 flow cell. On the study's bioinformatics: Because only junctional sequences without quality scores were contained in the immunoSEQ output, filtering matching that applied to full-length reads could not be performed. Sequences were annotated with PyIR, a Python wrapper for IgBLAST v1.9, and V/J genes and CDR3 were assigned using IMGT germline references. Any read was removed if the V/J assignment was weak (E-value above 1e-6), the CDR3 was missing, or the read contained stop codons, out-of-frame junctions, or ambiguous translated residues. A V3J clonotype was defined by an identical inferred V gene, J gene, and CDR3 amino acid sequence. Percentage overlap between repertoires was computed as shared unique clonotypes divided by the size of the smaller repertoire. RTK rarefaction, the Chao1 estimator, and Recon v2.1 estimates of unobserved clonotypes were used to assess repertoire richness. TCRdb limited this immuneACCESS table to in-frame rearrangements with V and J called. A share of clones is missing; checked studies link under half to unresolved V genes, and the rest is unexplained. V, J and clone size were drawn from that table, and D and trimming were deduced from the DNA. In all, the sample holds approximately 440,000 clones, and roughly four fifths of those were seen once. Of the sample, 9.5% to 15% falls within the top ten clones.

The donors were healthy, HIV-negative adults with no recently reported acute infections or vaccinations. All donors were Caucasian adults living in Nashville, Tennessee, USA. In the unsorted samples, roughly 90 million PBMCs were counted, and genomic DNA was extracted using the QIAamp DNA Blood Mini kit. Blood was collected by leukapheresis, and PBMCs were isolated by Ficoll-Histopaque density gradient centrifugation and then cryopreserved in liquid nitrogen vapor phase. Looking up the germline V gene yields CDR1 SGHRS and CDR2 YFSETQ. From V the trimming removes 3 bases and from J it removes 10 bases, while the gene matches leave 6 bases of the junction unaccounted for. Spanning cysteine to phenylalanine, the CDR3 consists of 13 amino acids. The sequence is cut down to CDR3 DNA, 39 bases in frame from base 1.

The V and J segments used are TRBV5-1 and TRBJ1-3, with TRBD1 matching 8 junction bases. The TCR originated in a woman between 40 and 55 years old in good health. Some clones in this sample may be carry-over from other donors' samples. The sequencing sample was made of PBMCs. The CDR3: CASSWDRIQTIYF. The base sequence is TGCGCCAGCAGCTGGGACAGGATTCAAACCATATATTTT.